This T cell receptor beta chain was sequenced during a study of T-cell memory formation after mild COVID-19 (dated by TCRdb to the early 2020s). Broadly, across the study: TCR sequence clusters from the two donors were found to be largely donor specific. In a couple of donors, T-cell clones that expanded and contracted after mild COVID-19 were followed by sequencing TCRalpha and TCRbeta repertoires longitudinally. The cohort was made up of two young adult volunteers, one female and one male, who were previously healthy. What the study reported, not specific to this receptor: Only two mild cases were covered by the study, and larger cohorts that include severe cases with pre-infection samples were considered necessary. Some responding clones were detected in pre-infection memory, suggesting pre-existing cross-reactive memory T cells joined the SARS-CoV-2 response. Clones that contracted from day 15 to 85 showed balanced CD4/CD8 phenotypes, whereas a second wave of clones that expanded from day 15 to 37 leaned towards CD4+. Contracting CD4+ clones appeared mostly in the CM and EM memory subsets, whereas CD8+ clones were enriched in EMRA. SARS-CoV-2 specificity of the second-wave clones peaking on day 37 was not confirmed.

Sequencing relied on an Illumina NovaSeq 6000. TCRalpha and TCRbeta cDNA libraries were constructed by 5'RACE with constant-segment primers, with sample barcodes and unique molecular identifiers being introduced. Trizol reagent was used to extract RNA from every sample. Libraries were amplified in two PCR steps, with a second sample barcode and Illumina TruSeq adapters added in the second step. Sequencing of libraries was performed on an Illumina NovaSeq with 2 x 150 bp paired-end reads. The paper's data handling went like this. Demultiplexing of reads and collapsing into UMI-guided consensus sequences were performed with migec v1.2.7. With mixcr v2.1.11, UMI consensuses were aligned to TRA and TRB V and J templates and assembled into clonotypes. Expanded or contracted clonotypes were those called significant by both edgeR and NoisET, with noise models trained on biological replicates. For edgeR calls, a false discovery rate-adjusted p below 0.01 and a log2 fold-change threshold of 1 were applied. As an exploratory analysis of dynamics, max-normalized trajectories of the 1000 most abundant clonotypes were examined by PCA with hierarchical clustering. The CD4 or CD8 phenotype of responding clones was assigned using the separately sequenced CD4+ and CD8+ repertoires. TCRdb passed the public sequencing reads through fastp at Q25 and MiXCR, retaining productive beta sequences. Rows are unified per CDR3 protein, each entry keeping the most common DNA and genes. TCRdb, rather than the study authors, made the V and J calls. This sample holds around 310,000 distinct CDR3 sequences; about 20% were observed only once. The ten largest make up around 20% of the sample.

Ficoll-Paque density gradient centrifugation was used to isolate PBMCs. As to this clonotype: Its antigen remains unidentified. No much larger clone is present one base from it, and per-base qualities are unavailable.

The CDR3, from cysteine to phenylalanine, totals 14 residues. The only DNA kept is the CDR3, 42 bases in frame from the first base. Germline trimming amounts to 3 bases on V and 5 bases on J, with 5 as the count of junction bases outside the gene matches. CDR1 is given as LGHNA and CDR2 as YNFKEQ, both from the germline V gene. The specimen was PBMCs or a T cell subset sorted from them (not recorded which). The receptor's source is a man younger than 35 who had mild COVID-19 (a few samples of this study predate the infection). The sample titles of this study are shuffled in the database, so cell type and time point are left out; the donor was told from shared clones. The chain is made from TRBV4-2 and TRBJ2-7; 9 bases in between match TRBD1. The bases read TGTGCCAGCAGCCAGGCCGGGACAGGGAACGAGCAGTACTTC. It specifies CASSQAGTGNEQYF.